These 24 T cell receptor beta chains were all obtained from the same sample, sequenced in a study of blood T cell repertoires in COVID-19. Assay: immunoSEQ multiplex PCR; the TCRdb copy retains only in-frame clones and omits some. The data show about 250,000 clones, just over 85% seen once. Sequencing was performed on PBMCs or T cells enriched from blood (not recorded which). The receptors derive from a man in his forties who had recovered from COVID-19.

The chain employs TRBV29-1 and TRBJ1-2; a weak D match, TRBD1 (6 bases). The CDR3 is 13 amino acids. CDR1 SQVTM and CDR2 ANQGSEA come from the germline V gene. With 4 bases removed from V and 2 bases from J, the gap between germline ends came to 11 bases. The CDR3 here is CSVVGTINYGYTF. CDR3 coding DNA: TGCAGCGTTGTCGGGACAATAAACTATGGCTACACCTTC.

There are a few counts of this clone. The J gene is TRBJ1-1, the V gene TRBV29-1; 11 bases are shared with TRBD1. The V segment lost 7 bases and the J segment 4 bases; nucleotides outside the gene matches: 8. The V gene's germline CDR1 is SQVTM and CDR2 ANQGSEA. The CDR3 runs 14 residues. The CDR3 protein is CSARTGGAGTEAFF. The CDR3 DNA reads as TGCAGCGCTCGGACAGGGGGCGCCGGCACTGAAGCTTTCTTT.

The chain is built from TRBV7-9 and TRBJ2-5; D call uncertain. The CDR3 loop spans 13 amino acids. Germline V gene sequence: CDR1 SEHNR, CDR2 FQNEAQ (reference sequence). Trimming stripped 3 bases from V and 5 bases from J, with 10 bases between. The CDR3 DNA reads TGTGCCAGCAGCTTTAGAGCGTATGAGACCCAGTACTTC. Its protein is CASSFRAYETQYF.

The rearrangement links TRBV1 to TRBJ2-7; TRBD2 is the table's D call and was not checked against the DNA. TRBV1 counts as a pseudogene. The CDR3 is made up of 17 amino acids. The DNA of the CDR3 is TGCACCAGCAGCTCCTGGGCTAGCGGGAGGGTACCCTACGAGCAGTACTTC. Protein product: CTSSSWASGRVPYEQYF.

V is TRBV30 and J is TRBJ2-7; 11 bases are a match to TRBD2. This CDR3 is built from 14 residues. Per germline, CDR1 GTSNPN and CDR2 SVGIG (reference sequence). The ends lost 2 bases at V and 2 bases at J; junction bases unmatched: 2. For the CDR3, the DNA is TGTGCCTGGAGTCGACTAGCGGGGACCTACGAGCAGTACTTC. Its translation is CAWSRLAGTYEQYF.

This clone was seen more than once but under ten times. V and J are TRBV4-1 and TRBJ2-2; 8 bases fit TRBD2. V shed 1 base and J 2 bases; nucleotides not matched to a gene: 6. This CDR3 comprises 17 residues. Germline V gene data show CDR1 as MGHRA and CDR2 as YSYEKL. CDR3 protein: CASSQGAAGANTGELFF. CDR3 sequence (DNA): TGCGCCAGCAGCCAAGGGGCAGCGGGGGCCAACACCGGGGAGCTGTTTTTT.

The chain is built from TRBV7-9 and TRBJ1-5, with TRBD1 matching 7 bases. The germline CDR1 and CDR2 sequences are SEHNR and FQNEAQ (reference sequence). Trimming took 1 base from V and 9 from J; bases not matched to a gene: 3. This CDR3 region has 13 residues. CDR3 DNA: TGTGCCAGCAGCTTAGGGACAGGACCGCCCCAGCATTTT. This translates into CASSLGTGPPQHF. The whole variable domain, filled in from reference TRBV7-9 and TRBJ1-5, reads DTGVSQNPRHKITKRGQNVTFRCDPISEHNRLYWYRQTLGQGPEFLTYFQNEAQLEKSRLLSDRFSAERPKGSFSTLEIQRTEQGDSAMYLCASSLGTGPPQHFGDGTRLSIL.

CDR3 DNA: TGTGCCAGCAGTTCCAGCGCGGGAGATCCCACCTTC. Protein product: CASSSSAGDPTF. The gene calls are TRBV12-3 or TRBV12-4 and TRBJ1-2; D remains ambiguous. V lost 4 bases, J lost 13 bases, and 16 bases lay in between. The CDR3 has 12 amino acids.

CDR3 residues: CAIAGLADTDTQYF. CDR3 in DNA: TGTGCCATCGCCGGACTAGCGGACACAGATACGCAGTATTTT. The J gene is TRBJ2-3, the V gene TRBV10-3, with 10 bases identical to TRBD2. Trimming took 8 bases from V and 2 from J; bases not matched to a gene: 4. This CDR3 has 14 amino acids. CDR1 is ENHRY and CDR2 is SYGVKD in the germline V gene.

This chain joins TRBV14 and TRBJ1-4; D perhaps matches TRBD1 (6 bases). The germline V gene encodes CDR1 SGHDN and CDR2 FVKESK. This CDR3 contains 18 residues. V lost 0 bases, J lost 4 bases, and 18 bases lay in between. The CDR3 loop reads CASSQEIWGPGDNEKLFF. DNA of the CDR3: TGTGCCAGCAGCCAAGAAATCTGGGGGCCAGGGGATAATGAAAAACTGTTTTTT.

Written as DNA, the CDR3 is TGTGCCACCAGCAGGGGTTGGGGGGGCCGGATTGACACCATATATTTT. Translated: CATSRGWGGRIDTIYF. The J gene is TRBJ1-3, the V gene TRBV15; D is perhaps TRBD1 (6 bases). Trimming pared 3 bases from V and 8 bases from J, leaving 20 bases between. This CDR3 spans 16 amino acids. Looked up from germline, CDR1 is LNHNV and CDR2 is YYDKDF (reference sequence).

The chain links TRBV19 to TRBJ1-4; no clear D. Germline CDR1 LNHDA, CDR2 SQIVND (reference sequence). V was cut by 2 bases and J by 1 base, with 11 bases left in between. This CDR3 has 16 amino acids. Here the CDR3 reads CASSIKFRKTNEKLFF. CDR3 bases: TGTGCCAGTAGTATAAAGTTCAGAAAAACTAATGAAAAACTGTTTTTT.

The V and J genes are TRBV28 and TRBJ2-7; D not resolved. CDR3 length: 12 residues. Trimming left V 7 bases short and J 4 bases short, with 11 bases between. Looked up from germline, CDR1 is MDHEN and CDR2 is SYDVKM. CDR3 nucleotides: TGTGCCAGCACCACTGGCGGATACGAGCAGTACTTC. This sequence encodes CASTTGGYEQYF.

The chain recombines TRBV28 with TRBJ1-5, with D uncertain. The CDR3 consists of 14 residues. V was clipped by 6 bases and J by 0 bases, with 9 bases between them. Per the germline V gene, CDR1 is MDHEN and CDR2 is SYDVKM. The CDR3 loop is CASRGDGSNQPQHF. Here the CDR3 DNA reads TGTGCCAGCAGAGGAGACGGTAGCAATCAGCCCCAGCATTTT.

The CDR3 nucleotides read TGTGCCAGCAGTCTAGATAGCAATCAGCCCCAGCATTTT. Its protein is CASSLDSNQPQHF. The chain carries TRBV6-5 and TRBJ1-5; D is undetermined. Per the germline V gene, CDR1 is MNHEY and CDR2 is SVGAGI. CDR3 length equals 13 residues. V was trimmed by 5 bases and J by 0 bases, leaving 5 bases between them.

The chain joins TRBV6-5 to TRBJ1-2; D is perhaps TRBD1 (6 bases). CDR1 MNHEY and CDR2 SVGAGI come from the germline V gene. The CDR3 consists of 11 residues. V was shortened by 5 bases and J by 12 bases, with 13 bases between the two germline ends. Here the CDR3 reads CASSTRGGHTF. The CDR3 bases are TGTGCCAGCAGTACCCGAGGGGGACACACCTTC.

This chain uses TRBV9 with TRBJ1-5; TRBD1 aligns across 10 bases. V gave up 6 bases and J gave up 0 bases; unmatched junction bases: 9. This CDR3 is 17 amino acids long. Germline V gives CDR1 SGDLS, CDR2 YYNGEE. The CDR3 is CASNRDRGFYSNQPQHF. CDR3 DNA sequence: TGTGCCAGCAACCGGGACAGGGGATTCTATAGCAATCAGCCCCAGCATTTT.

This chain uses TRBV5-6 with TRBJ2-2; the D gene is possibly TRBD1 (5 bases). V lost 0 bases to trimming and J lost 6 bases, with 9 bases between them. The CDR3 has 14 residues. Germline V gene lookup returns CDR1 SGHDT and CDR2 YYEEEE. This CDR3 reads CASSLAGLAGELFF. In DNA, the CDR3 is TGTGCCAGCAGCTTGGCAGGGTTGGCCGGGGAGCTGTTTTTT.

The rearrangement uses TRBV6-5 and TRBJ2-1, with 8 bases aligning to TRBD2. The junction had 6 bases not matched to a gene; V was cut back by 7 bases and J by 1 base. CDR3 length equals 15 residues. Germline CDR1 is MNHEY and CDR2 is SVGAGI. DNA for the CDR3: TGTGCCAGCAAGACAGCGGGGGTTTCCTACAATGAGCAGTTCTTC. This translates into CASKTAGVSYNEQFF.

This chain joins TRBV6-1 and TRBJ2-7; 16 nucleotides line up with TRBD2. The ends lost 3 bases at V and 2 bases at J; junction bases unmatched: 7. Germline CDR1 MNHNS, CDR2 SASEGT. CDR3 size: 18 residues. The CDR3 DNA sequence: TGTGCCAGCAGTGAGGGACTAGCGGGAGGGCCCATTCCCTACGAGCAGTACTTC. Translated, it gives CASSEGLAGGPIPYEQYF.

The gene calls are TRBV12-5 and TRBJ1-1; 7 positions agree with TRBD1. The CDR3 consists of 14 residues. V lost 4 bases to trimming and J lost 3 bases; unmatched junction nucleotides: 5. Germline values: CDR1 LGHNT, CDR2 FRNRAP. CDR3: CASGSGQGDTEAFF. The CDR3 DNA is TGTGCTAGTGGTTCGGGGCAGGGGGACACTGAAGCTTTCTTT.

The table lists this clone with a few counts. The V call is TRBV6-2 or TRBV6-3, the J call TRBJ1-1; D is unclear. V dropped 6 bases and J dropped 6 bases, with 14 bases sitting between them. From germline, CDR1 is MNHEY and CDR2 SVGEGT. The CDR3 totals 13 residues. The CDR3 DNA is TGTGCCAGCAGCCGAGGGATGGGCGCTGAAGCTTTCTTT. The encoded protein is CASSRGMGAEAFF.

Comments on this clone: The junction does not match germline at one end; this may be a read error. V gene TRBV28 combines with J gene TRBJ1-2, with 7 bases fitting TRBD1. CDR1 and CDR2 (germline): MDHEN, SYDVKM. The CDR3 consists of 12 residues. DNA of the CDR3: TGTGCCGGCAGACAGGGAGACTATGGCTACACCTTC. Its protein product is CAGRQGDYGYTF.

The chain is built from TRBV19 and TRBJ2-5, with TRBD2 matching 9 bases. Germline CDR1 reads LNHDA; CDR2 reads SQIVND (reference sequence). CDR3 length: 16 amino acids. V shed 5 bases, J shed 4 bases, and the junction held 11 bases outside the gene matches. CDR3 in DNA: TGTGCCAGTAGTTCAGAAACGGGACTAGCCGGAGAGACCCAGTACTTC. It codes for CASSSETGLAGETQYF.